This is a list of T cell receptor beta chains from one sample in a study of blood T cell repertoires in COVID-19. The table came from immunoSEQ multiplex PCR; TCRdb's copy has only in-frame clones and leaves some out. Altogether fewer than 150,000 clones are present, 75% to 90% being singletons, with the ten largest covering 18%. Sequencing used PBMCs or T cells enriched from blood (not recorded which). Receptor source: a man aged 25 to 40 who had recovered from COVID-19. CDR3s leave out the opening cysteine and the closing phenylalanine or tryptophan. A D gene is named only where the DNA matches it firmly.

>TRBV27|TRBJ1-4|NA
ASSLSAYRGSGGEKLF
>TRBV7-9|TRBJ1-1|NA
ASSFGGVTEAF
>TRBV19|TRBJ1-2|NA
ASKNGESYT
>TRBV28|TRBJ1-1|NA
ASSYTENTEAF
>TRBV28|TRBJ2-7|TRBD2
ASSFRGGGNYEQY
>TRBV6-5|TRBJ1-1|TRBD1
ASSYSRTGGTEAF
>TRBV7-9|TRBJ1-5|NA
ASSSDNSNQPQH
>TRBV10-3|TRBJ2-5|TRBD2
AISAYLAGEETQY
>TRBV3-1/TRBV3-2|TRBJ2-7|TRBD2
ASSHPGLAEMVWQY
>TRBV19|TRBJ1-1|TRBD1
ASSAGRGQTEAF
>TRBV2|TRBJ1-5|TRBD1
ASSSNTGGPGNQPQH
>TRBV13|TRBJ1-1|NA
ASAEGIGGSEAF
>TRBV7-3|TRBJ2-3|TRBD2
ASSLNLGLAGDTQY
>TRBV28|TRBJ1-4|NA
ASSRGQFNEKLF
>TRBV10-3|TRBJ2-2|TRBD2
ASVAGGYTGELF
>TRBV19|TRBJ2-3|TRBD2
ASSMGSGSLGADTQY
>TRBV12-3/TRBV12-4|TRBJ2-2|TRBD2
ASSLGDYLI
>TRBV9|TRBJ2-3|NA
ASSVSLTDTQY
>TRBV29-1|TRBJ1-1|NA
SVAGRGTEAF
>TRBV3-1/TRBV3-2|TRBJ2-7|NA
ASSQATGTPYGQY
>TRBV29-1|TRBJ1-2|NA
SVVAGIYGYT
>TRBV2|TRBJ2-2|TRBD1
ASKVNRGGTGELF
>TRBV15|TRBJ1-5|NA
ATSRVLRLGNQPQH
>TRBV6-5|TRBJ1-2|NA
ASSYATGSGYT
>TRBV19|TRBJ1-2|TRBD1
ASSIPGQVGGYT
>TRBV19|TRBJ1-1|NA
ASSRGTNTEAF
>TRBV7-9|TRBJ2-7|NA
ASSLAPNYEQY
>TRBV6-5|TRBJ2-7|NA
ASSLLSSYEQY
>TRBV5-6|TRBJ2-2|NA
ASSSGQRTGELF
>TRBV7-9|TRBJ2-7|TRBD1
ASSQTDREFYEQY
>TRBV6-2/TRBV6-3|TRBJ2-3|NA
ASSLRQVSDTQY
>TRBV5-1|TRBJ2-2|TRBD1
ASRAAGQGVSGELF
>TRBV5-1|TRBJ1-1|NA
ASSSGQNTEAF
>TRBV6-6|TRBJ2-1|TRBD1
ASTERQGRHEQF
>TRBV12-3/TRBV12-4|TRBJ2-1|NA
ASSFGFRDEQF
>TRBV11-2|TRBJ1-6|NA
ASSLEWAGLPPLH
>TRBV7-2|TRBJ2-7|TRBD1
ASSLMGQGFNEQY
>TRBV28|TRBJ1-3|NA
ASSLGPRVPTIY
>TRBV3-1/TRBV3-2|TRBJ1-4|NA
ASSQKGGASEKLF
>TRBV9|TRBJ1-2|NA
ASSALGQPYGYT
>TRBV5-1|TRBJ1-3|NA
ASSLRGNGNTIY
>TRBV4-1|TRBJ1-2|NA
ASSQEGTANYGYT
>TRBV10-3|TRBJ2-1|TRBD2
AISESWEGHGNEQF
>TRBV4-1|TRBJ2-7|TRBD1
ASSQETGTGGGEQY
>TRBV30|TRBJ2-2|TRBD2
AWSRTSGAHIGELF
>TRBV2|TRBJ2-6|NA
ASRLSGANVLT
>TRBV19|TRBJ1-1|TRBD1
ASSKQGAGNTEAF
>TRBV19|TRBJ1-1|TRBD1
ASDAGGLRTEAF
>TRBV5-4|TRBJ1-3|NA
ASSGGLTSGNTIY
>TRBV18|TRBJ2-1|NA
ASSYGSSYNEQF
>TRBV2|TRBJ2-3|TRBD2
ASSEALPSGGGTQY
>TRBV29-1|TRBJ1-2|NA
SVTDPGVGGYT
>TRBV9|TRBJ2-3|NA
ASSSLDRTDTQY
>TRBV25-1|TRBJ1-1|NA
ASSREHLNTEAF
>TRBV27|TRBJ1-4|TRBD1
ASRPTGGNEKLF
>TRBV5-4|TRBJ1-5|NA
ASSLDGEQPQH
>TRBV2|TRBJ2-2|TRBD2
ASTGGRALGELF